This T cell receptor (beta chain) was recorded in a study of spatial heterogeneity in lung cancer. Study details: Researchers took some blood samples when disease recurrence happened, and first recurrence came after a median of approximately 48 weeks. Sequencing consistently turned up more beta-chain sequences than alpha-chain sequences. Within raw reads, each unique TCR and UMI combination appeared on average more than ten times.

This CDR3 spans 14 amino acids. The germline CDR1 and CDR2 sequences are SGHRS and YFSETQ. V lost 4 bases, J lost 4 bases, and 14 bases lay in between. This clonotype came up a few times. With the library built for alpha chains, this beta chain is off target and its frequency is not meaningful. Sample time point: blood taken at disease recurrence. The input material, whole RNA from tumor, nontumor lung or frozen PBMC, was sequenced unsorted. In the library, each TCR cDNA molecule bore its own unique molecular identifier. Using its own MiXCR run on the 5' RACE reads, TCRdb lists one record per CDR3 protein. This table has 8,000 to 10,000 distinct CDR3 sequences, roughly 3.5% appearing once.

The rearrangement joins TRBV5-1 to TRBJ1-1; D gene uncertain. The sequencing here drew on PBMCs, taken at recurrence. This receptor was obtained from a female donor with early-stage non-small cell lung cancer. The DNA of the CDR3 is TGCGCCAGCAGCCTCGAGGCCCAGGCCACTGAAGCTTTCTTT. The encoded protein is CASSLEAQATEAFF. The variable domain in full, completed from reference TRBV5-1 and TRBJ1-1, reads KAGVTQTPRYLIKTRGQQVTLSCSPISGHRSVSWYQQTPGQGLQFLFEYFSETQRNKGNFPGRFSGRQFSNSRSEMNVSTLELGDSALYLCASSLEAQATEAFFGQGTRLTVV.